These T cell receptor beta chains were read from a single sample in a study of T cell clusters in autoimmune cytopenias. TCRdb re-analyzed the multiplex PCR reads; it lists each CDR3 protein once, without DNA. This repertoire includes just over 3,500 distinct CDR3 sequences. Sequencing input: peripheral blood. These receptor sequences come from a human donor with an autoimmune cytopenia or autoimmune hepatitis (not recorded which). Each CDR3 is given with its conserved first and last residue. Where a row states a size, it is once, few, many or the class of an expanded clone; other rows omit it.

size	J	V	CDR3
medium-sized	TRBJ1-6	TRBV12-3/TRBV12-4	CASTRDSLYNSPLHF
medium-sized	TRBJ2-3	TRBV5-6	CASSLEATDTQYF
.	TRBJ1-1	TRBV12-3/TRBV12-4	CASSRRGVGTEAFF
medium-sized	TRBJ2-5	TRBV6-5	CASERGGSQYF
medium-sized	TRBJ2-7	TRBV11-1	CASSLTASEQYF
.	TRBJ1-1	TRBV5-6	CASSLQRMNTEAFF
medium-sized	TRBJ2-7	TRBV15	CATAFQRNTYEQYF
.	TRBJ1-1	TRBV6-5	CASSFSGANTEAFF
medium-sized	TRBJ2-7	TRBV6-4	CASSDSSGEQYF
.	TRBJ1-2	TRBV20-1	CSATTQTGRFGSYTF
medium-sized	TRBJ2-2	TRBV5-4	CASSLALTDRELFF
.	TRBJ2-3	TRBV12-3/TRBV12-4	CASSQFTDTQYF
medium-sized	TRBJ2-6	TRBV6-5	CASSPSGAGANVLTF
.	TRBJ1-1	TRBV30	CAWSVPRTGANTEAFF
.	TRBJ1-2	TRBV19	CASSTSLGTEINTF
.	TRBJ1-2	TRBV6-2/TRBV6-3	CASSNRTGGIYTF
medium-sized	TRBJ2-1	TRBV5-6	CASSAGTGGYNEQFF
.	TRBJ2-1	TRBV7-4	CASSFGDSYYNEQFF
medium-sized	TRBJ2-7	TRBV6-5	CASMVRERDEQYF
.	TRBJ1-2	TRBV20-1	CSARDPGNYGYTF
.	TRBJ2-2	TRBV20-1	CSARDLTSPNTGELFF
medium-sized	TRBJ2-7	TRBV6-5	CASTVTGSDEQYF
.	TRBJ1-6	TRBV7-2	CASSPSGGQNNSPLHF
.	TRBJ1-5	TRBV12-3/TRBV12-4	CASSVRQNQPQHF
.	TRBJ2-5	TRBV15	CATSRDRSSGGLGETQYF
medium-sized	TRBJ2-7	TRBV30	CAWSVPRSEQYF
medium-sized	TRBJ2-1	TRBV15	CATSRDRGGGNNEQFF
.	TRBJ2-5	TRBV12-3/TRBV12-4	CASRPLGQPFQETQYF
medium-sized	TRBJ2-1	TRBV12-3/TRBV12-4	CASRPVAGTYNEQFF
medium-sized	TRBJ2-7	TRBV29-1	CSVELGREYEQYF
medium-sized	TRBJ1-1	TRBV29-1	CSVVRGDTEAFF
.	TRBJ1-2	TRBV10-3	CAISESVTGVYGYTF
medium-sized	TRBJ1-2	TRBV29-1	CSVEWGRNYGYTF
.	TRBJ1-3	TRBV27	CASSHRTTGSGNTIYF
medium-sized	TRBJ1-1	TRBV7-2	CASRLQQEYTEAFF
medium-sized	TRBJ2-5	TRBV5-5	CASSLGDGETQYF
medium-sized	TRBJ2-7	TRBV27	CASSLVGTDYYEQYF
medium-sized	TRBJ2-6	TRBV10-3	CAISPGSGSGANVLTF
medium-sized	TRBJ2-7	TRBV30	CAWSRRAGYEQYF
medium-sized	TRBJ1-2	TRBV30	CAWSSTRGTGGGYTF
.	TRBJ1-2	TRBV20-1	CSAIGLNYGYTF
medium-sized	TRBJ1-5	TRBV19	CASSPLTGGEVRQPQHF
medium-sized	TRBJ1-2	TRBV29-1	CSGLAWGEKGGYTF
.	TRBJ2-1	TRBV24-1	CATSDSRTGNVDEQFF
.	TRBJ2-5	TRBV20-1	CSAEIQGRETQYF